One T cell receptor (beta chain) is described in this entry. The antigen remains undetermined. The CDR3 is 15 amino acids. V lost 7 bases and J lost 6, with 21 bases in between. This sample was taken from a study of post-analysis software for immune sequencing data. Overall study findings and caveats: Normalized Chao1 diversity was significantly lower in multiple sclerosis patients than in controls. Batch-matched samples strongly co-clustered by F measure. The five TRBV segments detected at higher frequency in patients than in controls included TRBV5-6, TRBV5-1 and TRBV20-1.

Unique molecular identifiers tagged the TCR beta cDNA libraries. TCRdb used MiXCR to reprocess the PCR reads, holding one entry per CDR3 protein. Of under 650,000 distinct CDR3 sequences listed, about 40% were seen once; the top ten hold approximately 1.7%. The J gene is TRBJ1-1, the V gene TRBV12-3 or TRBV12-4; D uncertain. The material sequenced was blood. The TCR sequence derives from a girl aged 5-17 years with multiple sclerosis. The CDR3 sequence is CASTYSRPGFAEAFF. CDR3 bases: TGTGCCAGCACCTATTCTCGCCCCGGGTTCGCTGAAGCTTTCTTT.